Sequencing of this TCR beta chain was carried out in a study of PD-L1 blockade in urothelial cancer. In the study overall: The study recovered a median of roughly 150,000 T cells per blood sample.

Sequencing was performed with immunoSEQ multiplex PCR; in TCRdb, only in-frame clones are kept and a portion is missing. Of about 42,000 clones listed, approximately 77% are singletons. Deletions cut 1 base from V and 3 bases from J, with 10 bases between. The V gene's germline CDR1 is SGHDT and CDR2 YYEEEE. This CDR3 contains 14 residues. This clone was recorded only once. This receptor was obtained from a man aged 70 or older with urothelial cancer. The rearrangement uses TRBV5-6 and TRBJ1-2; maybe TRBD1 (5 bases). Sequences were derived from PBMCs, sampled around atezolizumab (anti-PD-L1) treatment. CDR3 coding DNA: TGTGCCAGCAGCTTGCCAGGGCAGGACTATGGCTACACCTTC. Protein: CASSLPGQDYGYTF. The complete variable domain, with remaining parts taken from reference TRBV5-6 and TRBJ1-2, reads DAGVTQSPTHLIKTRGQQVTLRCSPKSGHDTVSWYQQALGQGPQFIFQYYEEEERQRGNFPDRFSGHQFPNYSSELNVNALLLGDSALYLCASSLPGQDYGYTFGSGTRLTVV.